One and the same sample provided the 10 T cell receptor beta chains below, sequenced in a study of blood T cells in healthy people across ages (dated by TCRdb to about 2015). The library relied on 5' RACE. TCRdb names Illumina HiSeq 2500 as the instrument used. The second PCR ran for about 6 to 12 cycles and used a J-beta primer mix along with a sample-barcoded 5' primer. Using fastp at Q25 and MiXCR, TCRdb reprocessed the public reads and kept productive beta chains. One record per CDR3 amino acid sequence lists the most common genes and DNA. Recorded for this sample are around 710,000 distinct CDR3 sequences; roughly 45% of them occurred a single time. Together, the top ten hold roughly 20% of the sample. Material: blood. The receptors were sampled from a woman in her sixties or seventies in good health.

This clonotype was counted between two and nine times. V usage is TRBV3-1 and J usage is TRBJ1-2; no clear D gene. The germline V gene has CDR1 LGHDT and CDR2 YNNKEL (reference sequence). Trimming removed 6 bases at V and 6 bases at J, with 20 bases between. The CDR3 loop spans 15 amino acids. CDR3 in amino acids: CASSPRSGRKDGYTF. CDR3 nucleotides: TGTGCCAGCAGTCCCAGGAGTGGACGGAAAGATGGCTACACCTTC.

This clonotype showed up just a few times. The chain joins TRBV27 to TRBJ2-3; TRBD2 matches at 7 bases. The CDR3 length is 15 residues. With 4 bases clipped from V and 2 bases from J, the junction kept 6 bases outside the gene matches. From germline, CDR1 is MNHEY and CDR2 SMNVEV (reference sequence). The CDR3 DNA follows: TGTGCCAGCAGTTCATTAGCGGGTGCCACAGATACGCAGTATTTT. It translates to CASSSLAGATDTQYF.

This clonotype showed up just a few times. The chain employs TRBV29-1 and TRBJ2-6, with D tentatively TRBD2 (6 bases). CDR1 SQVTM and CDR2 ANQGSEA come from the germline V gene. Trimming cost V 4 bases and J 0 bases, with 16 bases left between them. The CDR3 is 17 residues long. In nucleotides, the CDR3 is TGCAGCGTTGTAGGGGCTAGCGCCCGCTCTGGGGCCAACGTCCTGACTTTC. It codes for CSVVGASARSGANVLTF.

This clonotype was counted between two and nine times. J is TRBJ2-1 and V is TRBV24-1, with 9 nucleotides matching TRBD2. Per the germline V gene, CDR1 is KGHDR and CDR2 is SFDVKD. The CDR3 consists of 17 residues. Trimming took 4 bases from V and 8 from J; bases not matched to a gene: 14. The CDR3 reads CATSDSRRGGEIYEQFF. The CDR3 DNA reads as TGTGCCACCAGTGACTCCAGGCGGGGGGGAGAGATCTATGAGCAGTTCTTC.

The chain uses TRBV20-1 and TRBJ2-1; 7 nucleotides agree with TRBD2. There are 13 residues in the CDR3. The V and J ends lost 3 bases and 13 bases, in that order; junction bases with no gene match: 12. Germline V gene lookup returns CDR1 DFQATT and CDR2 SNEGSKA (reference sequence). CDR3 sequence reads: CSASISGTETQFF. CDR3 sequence (DNA): TGCAGTGCTAGTATCAGCGGGACGGAGACCCAGTTCTTC.

This clonotype has ten or more counts. The V gene is TRBV9, the J gene TRBJ2-7; D ambiguous. Germline CDR1 and CDR2: SGDLS and YYNGEE. This CDR3 is 14 amino acids long. V was clipped by 0 bases and J by 6 bases, with 13 bases between them. The CDR3 reads CASSVDDGWGEQYF. In DNA, the CDR3 is TGTGCCAGCAGCGTAGATGACGGATGGGGCGAGCAGTACTTC.

This clonotype was seen a few times. The rearrangement links TRBV12-3 or TRBV12-4 to TRBJ2-7; 12 nucleotides agree with TRBD2. There are 14 residues in the CDR3. V lost 6 bases and J lost 1; bases outside the gene matches: 1. The CDR3 here is CASSGLAGSYEQYF. CDR3 nucleotide sequence: TGTGCCAGCAGCGGACTAGCGGGGTCCTACGAGCAGTACTTC.

The rearrangement uses TRBV7-2 and TRBJ2-3; 7 bases are a match to TRBD2. This CDR3 contains 16 residues. After removal of 3 bases from V and 6 bases from J, the junction contained 12 bases not matched to a gene. From germline, CDR1 is SGHTA and CDR2 FQGNSA. The CDR3 loop reads CASSFLAAGGRDTQYF. The DNA for the CDR3 is TGTGCCAGCAGCTTCCTAGCGGCAGGCGGGCGGGATACGCAGTATTTT.

The rearrangement joins TRBV27 to TRBJ2-1; D may correspond to TRBD1 or TRBD2 (6 bases each). The CDR3 is 14 residues long. The germline V gene has CDR1 MNHEY and CDR2 SMNVEV (reference sequence). The germline V and J ends were trimmed by 6 bases and 7 bases, with 16 bases remaining between them. CDR3 DNA: TGTGCCAGCAGGGTTGGTGGGGGGCTTAATGAGCAGTTCTTC. This translates into CASRVGGGLNEQFF.

This chain joins TRBV20-1 and TRBJ1-4, with D tentatively TRBD1 (6 bases). Trimming cost V 0 bases and J 4 bases, with 9 bases left between them. The germline V gene has CDR1 DFQATT and CDR2 SNEGSKA (reference sequence). This CDR3 comprises 14 residues. The CDR3 nucleotides read TGCAGTGCTAGAGAGGGGGGCATTAATGAAAAACTGTTTTTT. Encoded protein: CSAREGGINEKLFF.